This TCR beta chain was documented in a study of blood T cells in healthy people across ages. The study, taken as a whole, reports: The study lacked donor CMV status, which possibly confounded expanded clonotype changes. PBMCs that were unsorted prevented a conclusive naive versus antigen-experienced comparison.

Germline CDR1 DFQATT, CDR2 SNEGSKA (reference sequence). V was clipped by 6 bases and J by 9 bases, with 20 bases between them. This CDR3 is 13 amino acids long. Together with a sample-barcoded 5' primer, a J-beta primer mix was included in a second PCR lasting about 6 to 12 cycles. Via MiXCR, TCRdb re-called the 5' RACE reads, giving one row per CDR3 protein. The sample has hundreds of thousands of distinct CDR3 sequences; 25% to 30% are singletons. As concerns this clonotype: Its antigen is unidentified.

V is TRBV20-1 and J is TRBJ2-5; a weak D match, TRBD2 (5 bases). The source of this sequence is a woman older than 75 in good health. The sample taken for sequencing was blood. This CDR3 reads CSASGHNEHSQYF. The CDR3 bases are TGCAGTGCCAGCGGTCATAACGAGCACTCCCAGTACTTC.